These 25 T cell receptor beta chains originate from one sample sequenced in a study of shared clonotypes between healthy human individuals. Clones were sequenced by immunoSEQ multiplex PCR, and TCRdb holds only the in-frame ones, with some missing. The repertoire holds 2 million to 2.5 million clones, with approximately 94% as singletons. Sequenced material: naive CD4+ T cells sorted from blood. Regarding subset: CD45RA+ positively selected. Receptor source: a man younger than 35 in good health.

This chain joins TRBV30 and TRBJ2-5, with D uncertain. Germline CDR1 reads GTSNPN; CDR2 reads SVGIG (reference sequence). The length of the CDR3 is 14 residues. Trimming pared 0 bases from V and 5 bases from J, leaving 13 bases between. CDR3 DNA: TGTGCCTGGAGTGTACTCGAAAGGGATGAGACCCAGTACTTC. Translating it yields CAWSVLERDETQYF.

The chain recombines TRBV6-4 with TRBJ2-7; 7 bases are shared with TRBD1. The trim removed 2 bases at V and 8 bases at J, leaving 9 bases unmatched. Germline assignment: CDR1 MRHNA and CDR2 SNTAGT. CDR3 length: 14 amino acids. CDR3 in amino acids: CASSDGQDPGQQYF. The DNA for the CDR3 is TGTGCCAGCAGTGACGGACAGGACCCGGGCCAGCAGTACTTC.

This chain connects TRBV20-1 to TRBJ1-2; 7 positions match TRBD1. There are 11 residues in the CDR3. Trimming removed 4 bases from V and 8 bases from J; junction bases left unmatched: 4. Germline V gene sequence: CDR1 DFQATT, CDR2 SNEGSKA (reference sequence). The CDR3 nucleotides read TGCAGTGCTACAAGACAGGGCGGCTACACCTTC. Amino acid sequence: CSATRQGGYTF.

The chain has TRBV28 and TRBJ1-5, with D possibly being TRBD1 (5 bases). The CDR3 spans 16 residues. Germline V gives CDR1 MDHEN, CDR2 SYDVKM. Trimming stripped 5 bases from V and 2 bases from J, with 16 bases between. The DNA of the CDR3 is TGTGCCAGCAGTATCTACAGGAGTTGGGGCAATCAGCCCCAGCATTTT. Protein product: CASSIYRSWGNQPQHF.

J is TRBJ1-4 and V is TRBV10-3, with a weak D call TRBD1 (5 bases). Between the trimmed V and J ends, which lost 5 bases and 4 bases, there was a span of 8 bases. Germline-derived CDR1 and CDR2 are ENHRY and SYGVKD. CDR3 length equals 13 residues. CDR3 region: CAISQGFNEKLFF. The CDR3 DNA is TGTGCCATCAGTCAGGGCTTTAATGAAAAACTGTTTTTT.

Worth noting for this clone: The same CDR3 arises from other DNA sequences in this sample as well. The gene calls are TRBV7-2 and TRBJ1-2, with D perhaps TRBD1 (6 bases). CDR1 and CDR2 from the germline V gene are SGHTA and FQGNSA. CDR3 size: 13 residues. With 5 bases removed from V and 4 bases from J, the gap between germline ends came to 11 bases. The CDR3 sequence: CASSPQGIYGYTF. Written as DNA, the CDR3 is TGTGCCAGCAGCCCTCAGGGGATCTATGGCTACACCTTC.

This clone was seen a single time. The CDR3 loop reads CASSLAGTSGSTDTQYF. CDR3 nucleotides: TGCGCCAGCAGCTTGGCCGGGACTAGCGGGAGCACAGATACGCAGTATTTT. The chain couples TRBV5-1 to TRBJ2-3; the match to TRBD2 covers 12 bases. This CDR3 contains 17 residues. CDR1 SGHRS and CDR2 YFSETQ come from the germline V gene. V was clipped by 0 bases and J by 0 bases; unmatched bases: 2. Together with reference TRBV5-1 and TRBJ2-3, the CDR3 gives the full variable domain: KAGVTQTPRYLIKTRGQQVTLSCSPISGHRSVSWYQQTPGQGLQFLFEYFSETQRNKGNFPGRFSGRQFSNSRSEMNVSTLELGDSALYLCASSLAGTSGSTDTQYFGPGTRLTVL.

V usage is TRBV28 and J usage is TRBJ2-7; TRBD1 matches 11 bases. V was pared by 9 bases and J by 7 bases, with 11 bases of the junction left unmatched. CDR1 is MDHEN and CDR2 is SYDVKM in the germline V gene. The CDR3 is 14 amino acids. The CDR3 nucleotides read TGTGCCAGTTACTCCGGGACAGGGGGTATTGAGCAGTACTTC. It encodes CASYSGTGGIEQYF.

The CDR3 here is CASSIQDSYEQYF. The CDR3 region has the DNA TGTGCCAGCAGTATACAGGACTCCTACGAGCAGTACTTC. The chain couples TRBV2 to TRBJ2-7, with a weak D call TRBD1 (5 bases). Trimming took off 5 bases at V and 0 bases at J, with 8 bases between the two ends. The V gene's germline CDR1 is SNHLY and CDR2 FYNNEI. The CDR3 runs to 13 residues.

The rearrangement links TRBV28 to TRBJ1-5; D gene uncertain. This CDR3 region has 15 residues. The germline gives CDR1 MDHEN, CDR2 SYDVKM. Between the trimmed V and J ends, which lost 3 bases and 3 bases, there was a span of 12 bases. The DNA of the CDR3 is TGTGCCAGCAGTTTGGCGGGTTTTGACAATCAGCCCCAGCATTTT. Its translation is CASSLAGFDNQPQHF. Using reference TRBV28 and TRBJ1-5 for the parts outside the CDR3, the full variable domain is DVKVTQSSRYLVKRTGEKVFLECVQDMDHENMFWYRQDPGLGLRLIYFSYDVKMKEKGDIPEGYSVSREKKERFSLILESASTNQTSMYLCASSLAGFDNQPQHFGDGTRLSIL.

Remarks on this clone: The same CDR3 can be traced to other DNA sequences in this sample. This chain joins TRBV27 and TRBJ1-5; D remains ambiguous. The CDR3 covers 13 residues. V gave up 2 bases and J gave up 3 bases, with 5 bases separating them. Germline CDR1 and CDR2: MNHEY and SMNVEV (reference sequence). The CDR3 protein is CASSLSVNQPQHF. Here the CDR3 DNA reads TGTGCCAGCAGTTTAAGCGTCAATCAGCCCCAGCATTTT.

J is TRBJ1-2 and V is TRBV27; tentative D call: TRBD1 (5 bases). V was pared by 2 bases and J by 0 bases, with 10 bases between. The CDR3 covers 15 residues. Germline V gene sequence: CDR1 MNHEY, CDR2 SMNVEV (reference sequence). CDR3 loop: CASSLSGTANYGYTF. The CDR3 DNA reads TGTGCCAGCAGTTTAAGCGGGACCGCTAACTATGGCTACACCTTC.

V and J are TRBV19 and TRBJ1-6; D perhaps matches TRBD1 (5 bases). The germline V gene encodes CDR1 LNHDA and CDR2 SQIVND (reference sequence). The CDR3 totals 15 residues. V was shortened by 6 bases and J by 3 bases, with 12 bases between the two germline ends. CDR3 amino acids: CASRAGGGYNSPLHF. For the CDR3, the DNA is TGTGCCAGTAGGGCCGGGGGGGGCTATAATTCACCCCTCCACTTT.

The chain links TRBV5-1 to TRBJ2-2; 10 bases map to TRBD1. The CDR3 extends over 16 amino acids. The V and J ends lost 4 bases and 5 bases, in that order; junction bases with no gene match: 8. Per germline, CDR1 SGHRS and CDR2 YFSETQ. Here the CDR3 DNA reads TGCGCCAGCAGCCAATTGACAGGGGGCACGACCGGGGAGCTGTTTTTT. Translation gives CASSQLTGGTTGELFF.

This chain joins TRBV28 and TRBJ2-2; no definite D call. Between the trimmed V and J ends, which lost 3 bases and 1 base, there was a span of 9 bases. CDR3 length: 15 residues. CDR1 and CDR2 (germline): MDHEN, SYDVKM. This chain's CDR3 is CASSFGRRNTGELFF. The CDR3 DNA reads as TGTGCCAGCAGTTTCGGCCGGAGGAACACCGGGGAGCTGTTTTTT.

The chain links TRBV18 to TRBJ2-7; 7 nucleotides align to TRBD2. The V gene's germline CDR1 is KGHSH and CDR2 LQKENI. There are 15 residues in the CDR3. The V segment lost 1 base and the J segment 5 bases; nucleotides outside the gene matches: 8. CDR3 sequence reads: CASSPREGFEDEQYF. Here the CDR3 DNA reads TGTGCCAGCTCACCACGGGAGGGGTTTGAGGACGAGCAGTACTTC. Based on the CDR3 plus reference TRBV18 and TRBJ2-7, the full variable domain is NAGVMQNPRHLVRRRGQEARLRCSPMKGHSHVYWYRQLPEEGLKFMVYLQKENIIDESGMPKERFSAEFPKEGPSILRIQQVVRGDSAAYFCASSPREGFEDEQYFGPGTRLTVT.

This clone was recorded once. At one of its ends the junction is not consistent with the germline gene, which may arise from a read error. The gene calls are TRBV4-1 and TRBJ1-5; D gene ambiguous. The germline V gene encodes CDR1 MGHRA and CDR2 YSYEKL. The CDR3 has 14 amino acids. The CDR3 sequence: CASSHVGSKQPQHF. DNA for the CDR3: TGCGCCAGCAGTCATGTTGGGAGCAAACAGCCCCAGCATTTT.

On this clone itself: At the DNA level, this CDR3 is encoded by other sequences in the same sample as well. The V gene is TRBV7-2, the J gene TRBJ2-1, with TRBD1 as a possible D gene (6 bases). The germline gives CDR1 SGHTA, CDR2 FQGNSA. The CDR3 is 13 amino acids. Trimming left V 2 bases short and J 9 bases short, with 11 bases between. In DNA, the CDR3 is TGTGCCAGCAGCTTATCAGGGGCGGGTGAGCAGTTCTTC. Its translation: CASSLSGAGEQFF.

With regard to this clone: Other nucleotide sequences from this sample produce the same CDR3. The chain combines TRBV5-1 with TRBJ2-1, with TRBD2 identical over 8 bases. V trimming: 4 bases; J trimming: 0 bases; junction bases outside the gene matches: 3. This CDR3 has 15 residues. Germline CDR1 reads SGHRS; CDR2 reads YFSETQ. DNA of the CDR3: TGCGCCAGCAGCCCAGCGGGAGACTCCTACAATGAGCAGTTCTTC. The encoded protein is CASSPAGDSYNEQFF. Based on the CDR3 plus reference TRBV5-1 and TRBJ2-1, the full variable domain is KAGVTQTPRYLIKTRGQQVTLSCSPISGHRSVSWYQQTPGQGLQFLFEYFSETQRNKGNFPGRFSGRQFSNSRSEMNVSTLELGDSALYLCASSPAGDSYNEQFFGPGTRLTVL.

The chain couples TRBV15 to TRBJ2-7; no firm D call. The CDR3 totals 13 residues. V dropped 1 base and J dropped 4 bases, with 8 bases sitting between them. The germline V gene encodes CDR1 LNHNV and CDR2 YYDKDF (reference sequence). CDR3 coding DNA: TGTGCCACCAGCAGAGGACTTGGGTACGAGCAGTACTTC. This sequence encodes CATSRGLGYEQYF.

This clone was seen just once. The chain recombines TRBV7-2 with TRBJ1-5; 8 positions agree with TRBD1. The CDR3 runs 16 residues. With V trimmed by 5 bases and J by 2 bases, 8 bases remained unmatched. Per germline, CDR1 SGHTA and CDR2 FQGNSA. CDR3 residues: CASSLGTGRGNQPQHF. The CDR3 DNA reads TGTGCCAGCAGCCTAGGGACAGGTAGGGGCAATCAGCCCCAGCATTTT.

The genes are TRBV5-1 and TRBJ2-2; D gene uncertain. Germline CDR1 SGHRS, CDR2 YFSETQ. This CDR3 contains 16 residues. V was trimmed by 0 bases and J by 0 bases, leaving 9 bases between them. CDR3 sequence (DNA): TGCGCCAGCAGCTTGGCTAAATCTGCGAACACCGGGGAGCTGTTTTTT. It is translated as CASSLAKSANTGELFF.

The chain has TRBV6-4 and TRBJ1-6; 7 bases line up with TRBD1. CDR1 is MRHNA and CDR2 is SNTAGT in the germline V gene. The CDR3 covers 14 residues. The ends lost 5 bases at V and 7 bases at J; junction bases unmatched: 5. CDR3 residues: CASSQGDGNSPLHF. The CDR3 DNA reads as TGTGCCAGCAGTCAGGGGGATGGGAATTCACCCCTCCACTTT.

This chain links TRBV10-2 with TRBJ2-2; 7 positions match TRBD1. Germline loops: CDR1 WSHSY, CDR2 SAAADI. V dropped 6 bases and J dropped 4; count of bases not matched to a gene: 8. The CDR3 is 15 residues long. The CDR3 DNA follows: TGCGCCAGCAGCTACAGGGGTTCGGTCACCGGGGAGCTGTTTTTT. Its translation: CASSYRGSVTGELFF.

The chain has TRBV5-4 and TRBJ2-7, with D perhaps TRBD1 (6 bases). Trimming cost V 4 bases and J 4 bases, with 18 bases left between them. CDR1 and CDR2 (germline): SGHNT, YYREEE (reference sequence). CDR3 size: 15 residues. CDR3 sequence reads: CASSPDPRGSYEQYF. CDR3 bases: TGTGCCAGCAGCCCAGACCCGAGGGGGTCGTACGAGCAGTACTTC. Variable domain in full (rest from reference TRBV5-4 and TRBJ2-7): ETGVTQSPTHLIKTRGQQVTLRCSSQSGHNTVSWYQQALGQGPQFIFQYYREEENGRGNFPPRFSGLQFPNYSSELNVNALELDDSALYLCASSPDPRGSYEQYFGPGTRLTVT.